These 19 T cell receptor beta chains were all obtained from the same sample, sequenced in a study of vaccination effects on CD4 cells after COVID-19. After expansion with viral peptide pools in the ViraFEST assay, antigen-specific CD4+ T cells were sequenced. Following 10 days of culture, CD4+ T cells were isolated. None of these healthy vaccinees had been infected with SARS-CoV-2 before vaccination. No cognate antigen is known for these TCRs. Sequenced by immunoSEQ multiplex PCR; TCRdb stores in-frame clones only, minus some. The repertoire holds around 63,000 clones, with 70% to 85% as singletons. The sequenced sample was CD4+ T cells from PBMCs cultured with HCoV-OC43 spike peptides, obtained before COVID-19 vaccination. Subset of the sample: HCoV-OC43 spike overlapping peptide pool stimulation. All receptors derive from a human donor who received a COVID-19 vaccine.

CDR3 amino acids: CASSLMPGSSTDTQYF. CDR3 sequence (DNA): TGTGCCAGCAGCTTAATGCCGGGGTCCAGCACAGATACGCAGTATTTT. The chain links TRBV7-3 to TRBJ2-3; maybe TRBD2 (5 bases). From germline, CDR1 is SGHTA and CDR2 FQGTGA. V was trimmed by 1 base and J by 0 bases, leaving 11 bases between them. This CDR3 contains 16 residues. Variable domain in full (rest from reference TRBV7-3 and TRBJ2-3): GAGVSQTPSNKVTEKGKYVELRCDPISGHTALYWYRQSLGQGPEFLIYFQGTGAADDSGLPNDRFFAVRPEGSVSTLKIQRTERGDSAVYLCASSLMPGSSTDTQYFGPGTRLTVL.

This chain connects TRBV18 to TRBJ2-6; no definite D call. Germline V CDR1 and CDR2: KGHSH, LQKENI. V shed 3 bases and J shed 0 bases, with 6 bases lying between them. The CDR3 extends over 15 amino acids. This chain's CDR3 is CASSPDLSGANVLTF. Here the CDR3 DNA reads TGTGCCAGCTCACCGGACCTCTCTGGGGCCAACGTCCTGACTTTC.

This chain joins TRBV12-3 or TRBV12-4 and TRBJ1-1; no definite D call. The CDR3 covers 13 residues. The V gene lost 7 bases and the J gene lost 5 bases, with 14 bases spanning the gap. The CDR3 nucleotides read TGTGCCAGCACCCAGCATTCGGGAACTGAAGCTTTCTTT. This gives the protein CASTQHSGTEAFF.

The V gene is TRBV7-2, the J gene TRBJ2-3, with 7 bases aligning to TRBD2. Germline-derived CDR1 and CDR2 are SGHTA and FQGNSA. Losses at the gene ends were 2 bases for V and 2 bases for J; bases not matched to a gene: 4. This CDR3 contains 15 residues. The CDR3 region is CASSLFGGITDTQYF. CDR3 in DNA: TGTGCCAGCAGCTTATTCGGGGGGATCACAGATACGCAGTATTTT.

The V and J genes are TRBV2 and TRBJ1-6; 9 bases are a match to TRBD1. This CDR3 region has 19 residues. The junction had 12 bases not matched to a gene; V was cut back by 6 bases and J by 0 bases. Germline V lookup: CDR1 SNHLY, CDR2 FYNNEI. CDR3 amino acids: CASSQQGAYGNSYNSPLHF. The CDR3 DNA is TGTGCCAGCAGCCAACAGGGGGCATACGGGAACTCCTATAATTCACCCCTCCACTTT.

The chain uses TRBV19 and TRBJ2-1; TRBD1 agrees at 9 bases. The germline gives CDR1 LNHDA, CDR2 SQIVND (reference sequence). CDR3 length equals 16 residues. V lost 6 bases and J lost 3; bases outside the gene matches: 9. CDR3 nucleotides: TGTGCCAGTAGCGACAGGGACAGGGTACTCTACAATGAGCAGTTCTTC. Amino acids: CASSDRDRVLYNEQFF.

This clone has just a few counts. V is TRBV6-5 and J is TRBJ1-2; maybe TRBD1 (6 bases). The V end lost 6 bases, the J end lost 4 bases, and 15 bases lay between the germline ends. The CDR3 runs to 14 residues. CDR1 is MNHEY and CDR2 is SVGAGI in the germline V gene. In DNA form, the CDR3 reads TGTGCCAGCAGAAAACAGGGTGGACGCTATGGCTACACCTTC. Protein product: CASRKQGGRYGYTF.

The chain joins TRBV19 to TRBJ1-4, with 9 bases fitting TRBD1. CDR3 size: 16 residues. The V and J ends lost 5 bases and 7 bases, in that order; junction bases with no gene match: 11. CDR1 is LNHDA and CDR2 is SQIVND in the germline V gene (reference sequence). CDR3 sequence: CASSVSTGTGSEKLFF. The DNA of the CDR3 is TGTGCCAGTAGTGTCTCCACCGGGACAGGGAGTGAAAAACTGTTTTTT.

The chain recombines TRBV6-2 or TRBV6-3 with TRBJ2-3, with 7 bases matching TRBD2. With V trimmed by 0 bases and J by 0 bases, 6 bases remained unmatched. This CDR3 has 17 residues. Per germline, CDR1 MNHEY and CDR2 SVGEGT. The CDR3 loop is CASSYSNVGGSTDTQYF. The CDR3 nucleotides read TGTGCCAGCAGTTACTCGAATGTCGGGGGGAGCACAGATACGCAGTATTTT.

The chain employs TRBV6-5 and TRBJ1-6; 7 nucleotides align to TRBD1. V dropped 6 bases and J dropped 4; count of bases not matched to a gene: 6. CDR3 length: 15 residues. Germline assignment: CDR1 MNHEY and CDR2 SVGAGI. The CDR3: CASSLGQVYNSPLHF. CDR3 bases: TGTGCCAGCAGCCTCGGACAGGTTTATAATTCACCCCTCCACTTT.

The chain joins TRBV4-2 to TRBJ2-5, with 8 bases aligning to TRBD1. The CDR3 has 13 residues. Trimming took 3 bases from V and 5 from J; bases not matched to a gene: 2. The germline V gene encodes CDR1 LGHNA and CDR2 YNFKEQ. The CDR3 is CASSQDRDETQYF. CDR3 nucleotide sequence: TGTGCCAGCAGCCAGGACAGGGACGAGACCCAGTACTTC.

The chain has TRBV6-5 and TRBJ1-3; 7 bases are a match to TRBD1. The germline V gene encodes CDR1 MNHEY and CDR2 SVGAGI. CDR3 length equals 15 residues. Trimming cost V 5 bases and J 0 bases; bases outside gene matches: 4. The CDR3 spells CASSTGDSSGNTIYF. CDR3 DNA: TGTGCCAGCAGTACCGGGGACAGCTCTGGAAACACCATATATTTT.

The chain is built from TRBV18 and TRBJ1-4; 8 positions agree with TRBD1. Germline values: CDR1 KGHSH, CDR2 LQKENI. Trimming took 5 bases from V and 6 from J; bases not matched to a gene: 5. This CDR3 has 14 amino acids. The CDR3: CASSATGGDEKLFF. The CDR3 DNA sequence: TGTGCCAGCTCAGCAACAGGGGGAGATGAAAAACTGTTTTTT. Together with reference TRBV18 and TRBJ1-4, the CDR3 gives the full variable domain: NAGVMQNPRHLVRRRGQEARLRCSPMKGHSHVYWYRQLPEEGLKFMVYLQKENIIDESGMPKERFSAEFPKEGPSILRIQQVVRGDSAAYFCASSATGGDEKLFFGSGTQLSVL.

V gene TRBV29-1 combines with J gene TRBJ2-5, with 8 bases fitting TRBD1. Trimming removed 7 bases from V and 5 bases from J; junction bases left unmatched: 6. In germline, CDR1 is SQVTM, CDR2 ANQGSEA. The CDR3 has 12 amino acids. The CDR3 bases are TGCAGCGCGACAGGGGCGGGGGAGACCCAGTACTTC. It encodes CSATGAGETQYF.

This sequence joins TRBV7-2 and TRBJ2-7; 8 positions agree with TRBD1. Trimming removed 1 base from V and 2 bases from J; junction bases left unmatched: 4. CDR3 length: 15 residues. Per germline, CDR1 SGHTA and CDR2 FQGNSA. The CDR3 bases are TGTGCCAGCAGCTTAGGGACAGGGTCCCCCTACGAGCAGTACGTC. Translating gives CASSLGTGSPYEQYV.

This chain connects TRBV7-9 to TRBJ2-1; perhaps D is TRBD1 or TRBD2 (5 bases each). Trimming left V 5 bases short and J 9 bases short, with 11 bases between. This CDR3 has 12 amino acids. Germline V gives CDR1 SEHNR, CDR2 FQNEAQ (reference sequence). The CDR3 DNA follows: TGTGCCAGCAGCCAGAGGGGTATTGAGCAGTTCTTC. It translates to CASSQRGIEQFF. Full variable domain (rest looked up from reference TRBV7-9 and TRBJ2-1): DTGVSQNPRHKITKRGQNVTFRCDPISEHNRLYWYRQTLGQGPEFLTYFQNEAQLEKSRLLSDRFSAERPKGSFSTLEIQRTEQGDSAMYLCASSQRGIEQFFGPGTRLTVL.

The J gene is TRBJ2-3, the V gene TRBV7-2, with D possibly matching TRBD2 (6 bases). This CDR3 has 15 residues. With 5 bases removed from V and 2 bases from J, the gap between germline ends came to 14 bases. The germline gives CDR1 SGHTA, CDR2 FQGNSA. The CDR3: CASSPQAGYTDTQYF. Written as DNA, the CDR3 is TGTGCCAGCAGCCCCCAAGCGGGCTACACAGATACGCAGTATTTT.

This sequence joins TRBV24-1 and TRBJ1-4; D is undetermined. Germline-derived CDR1 and CDR2 are KGHDR and SFDVKD. There are 16 residues in the CDR3. V was cut by 8 bases and J by 3 bases, with 18 bases left in between. The CDR3 sequence: CATNGKESAPNEKLFF. The CDR3 bases are TGTGCCACCAATGGGAAGGAAAGTGCGCCTAATGAAAAACTGTTTTTT.

The J gene is TRBJ2-1, the V gene TRBV29-1; 7 bases line up with TRBD2. The V segment lost 6 bases and the J segment 4 bases; nucleotides outside the gene matches: 9. Germline V gene lookup returns CDR1 SQVTM and CDR2 ANQGSEA. The CDR3 covers 14 residues. CDR3 sequence reads: CSVVDGGGYNEQFF. DNA for the CDR3: TGCAGCGTCGTGGATGGGGGGGGTTACAATGAGCAGTTCTTC.